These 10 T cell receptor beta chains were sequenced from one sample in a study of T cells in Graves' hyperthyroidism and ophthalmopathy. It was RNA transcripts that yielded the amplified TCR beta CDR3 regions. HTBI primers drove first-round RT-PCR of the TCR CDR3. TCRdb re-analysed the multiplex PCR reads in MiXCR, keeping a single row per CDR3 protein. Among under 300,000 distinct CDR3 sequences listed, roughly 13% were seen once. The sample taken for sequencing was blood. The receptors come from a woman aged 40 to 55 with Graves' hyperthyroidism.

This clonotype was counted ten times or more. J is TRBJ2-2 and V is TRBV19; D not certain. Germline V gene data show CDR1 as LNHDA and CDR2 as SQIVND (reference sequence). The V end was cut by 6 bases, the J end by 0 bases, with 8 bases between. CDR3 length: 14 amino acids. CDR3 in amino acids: CASRAGPNTGELFF. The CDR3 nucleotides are TGTGCCAGTAGGGCTGGGCCGAACACCGGGGAGCTGTTTTTT.

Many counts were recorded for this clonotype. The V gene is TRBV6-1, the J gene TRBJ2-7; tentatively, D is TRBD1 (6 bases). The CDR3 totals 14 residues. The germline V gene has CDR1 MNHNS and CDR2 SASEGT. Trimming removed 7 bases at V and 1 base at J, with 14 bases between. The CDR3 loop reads CASKTTGNSYEQYF. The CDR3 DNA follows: TGTGCCAGCAAGACAACAGGGAATTCCTACGAGCAGTACTTC.

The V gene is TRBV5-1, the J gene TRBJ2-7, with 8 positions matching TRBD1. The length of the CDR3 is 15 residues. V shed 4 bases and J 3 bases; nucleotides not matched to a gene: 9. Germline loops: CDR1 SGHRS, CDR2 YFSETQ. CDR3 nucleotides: TGCGCCAGCAGCAGAGCAGGGGGCGCAGACTACGAGCAGTACTTC. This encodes CASSRAGGADYEQYF.

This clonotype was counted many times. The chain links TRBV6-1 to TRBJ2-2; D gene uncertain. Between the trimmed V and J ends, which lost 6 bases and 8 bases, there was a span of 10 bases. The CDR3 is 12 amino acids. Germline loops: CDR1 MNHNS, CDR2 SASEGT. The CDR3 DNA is TGTGCCAGCAGCCTAAGGCGGGGGGAGCTGTTTTTT. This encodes CASSLRRGELFF.

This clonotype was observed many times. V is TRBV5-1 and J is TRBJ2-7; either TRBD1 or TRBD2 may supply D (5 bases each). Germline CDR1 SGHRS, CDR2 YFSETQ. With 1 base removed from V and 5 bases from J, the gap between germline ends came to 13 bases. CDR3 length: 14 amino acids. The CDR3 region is CASSLLVGGDEQYF. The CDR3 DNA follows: TGCGCCAGCAGCTTGTTAGTTGGGGGTGACGAGCAGTACTTC.

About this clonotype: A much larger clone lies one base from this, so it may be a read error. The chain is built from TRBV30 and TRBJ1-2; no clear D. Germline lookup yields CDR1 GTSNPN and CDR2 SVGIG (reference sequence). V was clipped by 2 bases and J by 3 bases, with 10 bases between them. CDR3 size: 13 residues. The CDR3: CAWSCRTYYGYTF. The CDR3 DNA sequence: TGTGCCTGGAGTTGCCGGACGTACTATGGCTACACCTTC. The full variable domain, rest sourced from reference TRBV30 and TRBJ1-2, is SQTIHQWPATLVQPVGSPLSLECTVEGTSNPNLYWYRQAAGRGLQLLFYSVGIGQISSEVPQNLSASRPQDRQFILSSKKLLLSDSGFYLCAWSCRTYYGYTFGSGTRLTVV.

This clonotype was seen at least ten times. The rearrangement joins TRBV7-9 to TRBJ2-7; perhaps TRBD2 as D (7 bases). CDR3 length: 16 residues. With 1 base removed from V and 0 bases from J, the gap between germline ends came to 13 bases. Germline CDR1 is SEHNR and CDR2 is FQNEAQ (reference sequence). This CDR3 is CASSLVTAGASYEQYF. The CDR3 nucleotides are TGTGCCAGCAGCTTAGTCACGGCGGGGGCCTCCTACGAGCAGTACTTC.

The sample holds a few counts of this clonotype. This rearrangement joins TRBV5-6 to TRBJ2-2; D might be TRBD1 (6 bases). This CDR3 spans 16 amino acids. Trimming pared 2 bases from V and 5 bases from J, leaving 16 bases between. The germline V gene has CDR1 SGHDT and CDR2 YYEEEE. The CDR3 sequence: CASSFDTGTLTGELFF. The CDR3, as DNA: TGTGCCAGCAGCTTCGATACCGGGACATTAACCGGGGAGCTGTTTTTT. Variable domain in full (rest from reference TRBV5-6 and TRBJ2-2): DAGVTQSPTHLIKTRGQQVTLRCSPKSGHDTVSWYQQALGQGPQFIFQYYEEEERQRGNFPDRFSGHQFPNYSSELNVNALLLGDSALYLCASSFDTGTLTGELFFGEGSRLTVL.

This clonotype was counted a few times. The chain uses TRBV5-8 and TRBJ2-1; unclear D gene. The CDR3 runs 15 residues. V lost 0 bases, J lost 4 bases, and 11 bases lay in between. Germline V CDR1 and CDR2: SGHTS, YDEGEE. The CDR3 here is CASSLGSPIYNEQFF. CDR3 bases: TGTGCCAGCAGCTTGGGCTCCCCTATTTACAATGAGCAGTTCTTC.

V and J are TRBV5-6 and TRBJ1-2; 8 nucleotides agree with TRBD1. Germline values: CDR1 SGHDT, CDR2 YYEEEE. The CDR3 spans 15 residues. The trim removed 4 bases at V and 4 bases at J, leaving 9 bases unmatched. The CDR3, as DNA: TGTGCCAGCAGCCCCACCTCGGACAGGGCCTATGGCTACACCTTC. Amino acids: CASSPTSDRAYGYTF.